This TCR beta chain comes out of a study of blood T cell repertoires in COVID-19 (dated by TCRdb to about 2020). Turning to the overall study: Collaborator samples came from the United States, Italy and Spain and covered acute and convalescent phases of COVID-19. HLA class I and class II types, where available, came from metadata supplied by the sample provider rather than from assay-based typing. The repertoires were released in a freely available public database intended as a resource for research on the immune response to SARS-CoV-2. Deeply sampled blood TCRbeta repertoires from subjects exposed to, actively infected with, or recovered from COVID-19 were included in the dataset. The samples were drawn from two sources: the first 160 participants of the ongoing ImmuneRACE study, and fewer than 1,500 subjects contributed by 6 global collaborators. Sample metadata almost always included a de-identified subject ID, COVID-19 status, age in years and sex. The prospective study material was composed of cDNA or gDNA derived from T cells, B-cell-depleted T cells, or PBMCs. The paper as a whole reports these results and caveats: The quantity of clinical and demographic metadata differed by source and by participant and was supplied without curation.

TCRbeta CDR3 regions were amplified from genomic DNA using the immunoSEQ Assay, a bias-controlled multiplex PCR. From the authors' description of their analysis: Nucleated cell counts per sample were estimated from amplification of reference gene primers within the assay. To quantify the absolute abundance of each unique TCRbeta CDR3 rearrangement, sequence reads were collapsed and filtered. Productive Simpson clonality was computed per sample as the square root of Simpson's diversity index over productive rearrangements. TCRdb carries this immuneACCESS record with in-frame sequences only. Its versions omit some clonotypes, under half of them owing to an unresolved V gene in the studies checked, with the rest unexplained. The D gene and trimming were derived from the DNA, and the V and J assignments and clone size from that table. The sample profile shows roughly 340,000 clones; more than 80% of them were found once. 2.5% to 3.5% of the sample is taken by the ten largest.

Germline trimming amounts to 7 bases on V and 10 bases on J, with 12 as the count of junction bases outside the gene matches. Spanning cysteine to phenylalanine, the CDR3 consists of 13 amino acids. The entry retains the CDR3 DNA only, 39 bases that are in frame from base 1. Sequences MNHEY (CDR1) and SVGAGI (CDR2) are obtained from the germline V gene. One collaborating source in Seattle enrolled patients during active infection and followed them longitudinally through the course of disease. Whole blood was collected in K2EDTA tubes by collaborating institutions according to the institutions' own protocols. For TCRbeta analysis, collaborators shipped samples as frozen whole blood, isolated PBMCs, or DNA extracted from either of those sample types. A note on this clone: What antigen it recognizes has not been identified. One base away there is no much larger clone; base qualities are not given.

The TCR sequence derives from a woman aged 25 to 39 with COVID-19, enrolled during active disease. Sequenced material: peripheral blood. The chain links TRBV6-5 with TRBJ1-2; 7 central bases correspond to TRBD1. In nucleotide form, the sequence is TGTGCCAGCACCACCGGACAGGTCCGCTCCTACACCTTC. Its coded protein is CASTTGQVRSYTF.